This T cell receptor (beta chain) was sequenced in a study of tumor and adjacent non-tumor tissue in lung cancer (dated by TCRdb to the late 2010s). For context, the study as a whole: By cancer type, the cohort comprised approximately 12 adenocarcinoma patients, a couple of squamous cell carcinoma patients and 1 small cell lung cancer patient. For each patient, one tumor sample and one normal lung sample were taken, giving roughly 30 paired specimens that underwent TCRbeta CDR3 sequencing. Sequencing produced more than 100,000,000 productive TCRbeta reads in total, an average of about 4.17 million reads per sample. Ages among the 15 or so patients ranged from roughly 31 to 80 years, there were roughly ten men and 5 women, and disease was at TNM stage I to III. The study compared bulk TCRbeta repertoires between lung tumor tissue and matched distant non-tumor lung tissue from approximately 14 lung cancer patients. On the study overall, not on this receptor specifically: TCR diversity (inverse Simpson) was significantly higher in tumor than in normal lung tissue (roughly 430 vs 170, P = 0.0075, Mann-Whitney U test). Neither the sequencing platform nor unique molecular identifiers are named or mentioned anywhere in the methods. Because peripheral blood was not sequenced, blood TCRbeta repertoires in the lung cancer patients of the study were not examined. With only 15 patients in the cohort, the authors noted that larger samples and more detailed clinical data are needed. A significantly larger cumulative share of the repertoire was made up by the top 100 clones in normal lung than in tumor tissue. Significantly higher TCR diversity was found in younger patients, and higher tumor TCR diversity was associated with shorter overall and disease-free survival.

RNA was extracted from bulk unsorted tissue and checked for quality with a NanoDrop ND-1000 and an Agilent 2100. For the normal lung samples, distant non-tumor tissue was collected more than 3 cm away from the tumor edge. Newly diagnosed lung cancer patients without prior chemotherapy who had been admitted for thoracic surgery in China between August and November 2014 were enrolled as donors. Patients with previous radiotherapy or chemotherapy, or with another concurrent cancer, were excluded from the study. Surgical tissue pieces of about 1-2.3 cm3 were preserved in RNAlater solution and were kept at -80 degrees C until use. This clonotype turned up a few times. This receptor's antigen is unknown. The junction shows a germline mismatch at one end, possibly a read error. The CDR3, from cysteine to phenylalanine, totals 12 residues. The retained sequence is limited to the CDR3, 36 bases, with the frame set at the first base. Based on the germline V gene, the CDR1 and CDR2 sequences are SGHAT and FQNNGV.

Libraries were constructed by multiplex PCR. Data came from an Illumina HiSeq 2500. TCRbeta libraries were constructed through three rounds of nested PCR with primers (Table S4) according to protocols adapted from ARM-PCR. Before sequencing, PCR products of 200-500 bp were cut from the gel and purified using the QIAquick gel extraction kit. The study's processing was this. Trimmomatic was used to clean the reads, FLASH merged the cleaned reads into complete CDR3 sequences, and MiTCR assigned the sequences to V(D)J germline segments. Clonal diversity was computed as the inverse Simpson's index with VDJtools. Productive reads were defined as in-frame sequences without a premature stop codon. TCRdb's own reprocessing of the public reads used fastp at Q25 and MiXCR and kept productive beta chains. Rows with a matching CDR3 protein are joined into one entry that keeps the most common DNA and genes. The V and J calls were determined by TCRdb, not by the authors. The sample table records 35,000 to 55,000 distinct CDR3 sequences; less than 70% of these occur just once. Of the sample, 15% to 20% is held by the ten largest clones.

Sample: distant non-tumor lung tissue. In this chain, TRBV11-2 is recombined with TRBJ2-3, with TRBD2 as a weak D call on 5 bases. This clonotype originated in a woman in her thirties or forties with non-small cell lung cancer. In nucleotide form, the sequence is TGTACCAGCAGCCCAGGACTAGATACGCAGTATTTT. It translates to CTSSPGLDTQYF.